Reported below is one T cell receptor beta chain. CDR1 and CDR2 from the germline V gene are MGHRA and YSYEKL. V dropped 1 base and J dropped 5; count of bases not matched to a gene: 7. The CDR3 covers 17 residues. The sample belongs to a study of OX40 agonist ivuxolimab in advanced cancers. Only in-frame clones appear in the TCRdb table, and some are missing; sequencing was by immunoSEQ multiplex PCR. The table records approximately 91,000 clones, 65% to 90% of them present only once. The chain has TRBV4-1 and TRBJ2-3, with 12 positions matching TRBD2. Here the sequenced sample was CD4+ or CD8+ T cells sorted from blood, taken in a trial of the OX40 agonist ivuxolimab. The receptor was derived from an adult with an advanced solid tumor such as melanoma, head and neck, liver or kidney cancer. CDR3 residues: CASSQAPSGGAEDTQYF. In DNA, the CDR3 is TGCGCCAGCAGCCAAGCTCCTAGCGGGGGGGCTGAAGATACGCAGTATTTT.